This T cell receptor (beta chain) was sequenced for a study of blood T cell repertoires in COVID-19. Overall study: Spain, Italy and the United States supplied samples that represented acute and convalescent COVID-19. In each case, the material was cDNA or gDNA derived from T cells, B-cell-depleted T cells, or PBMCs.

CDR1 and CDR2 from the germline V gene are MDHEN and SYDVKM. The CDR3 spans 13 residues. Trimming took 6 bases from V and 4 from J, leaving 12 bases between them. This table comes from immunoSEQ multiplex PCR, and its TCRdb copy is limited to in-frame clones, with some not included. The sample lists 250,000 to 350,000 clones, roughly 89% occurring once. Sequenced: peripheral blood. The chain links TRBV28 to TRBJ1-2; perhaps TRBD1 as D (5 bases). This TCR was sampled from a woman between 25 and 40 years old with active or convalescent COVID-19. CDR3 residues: CASSLGRAYGYTF. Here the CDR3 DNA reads TGTGCCAGCAGCCTAGGCAGGGCCTATGGCTACACCTTC.